This TCR beta chain is from a study of molecular identifiers for immune sequencing clone quantification. TCRdb analysed the PCR reads with MiXCR anew, one entry per CDR3 protein. This table has roughly 320,000 distinct CDR3 sequences, roughly 24% appearing once. Germline-derived CDR1 and CDR2 are SEHNR and FQNEAQ (reference sequence). The CDR3 is 16 residues long. The V end was cut by 6 bases, the J end by 4 bases, with 21 bases between. In the sort, naive CD8 T cells were defined as CD8+CD4-CCR7+CD45RA+. The sample holds many counts of this clonotype. The rearrangement links TRBV7-9 to TRBJ1-1; D is possibly TRBD1 (6 bases). The receptor was derived from a human donor in good health. Some libraries in this study had Jurkat cell RNA spiked in. Material: naive CD8+ T cells from blood, with Jurkat cell RNA spiked in. The subset denotes: FACS-sorted CD8+CD4-CCR7+CD45RA+ naive T cells. CDR3 residues: CASSHATGQSGTEAFF. In nucleotides, the CDR3 is TGTGCCAGCAGTCATGCTACTGGACAGTCAGGCACTGAAGCTTTCTTT.